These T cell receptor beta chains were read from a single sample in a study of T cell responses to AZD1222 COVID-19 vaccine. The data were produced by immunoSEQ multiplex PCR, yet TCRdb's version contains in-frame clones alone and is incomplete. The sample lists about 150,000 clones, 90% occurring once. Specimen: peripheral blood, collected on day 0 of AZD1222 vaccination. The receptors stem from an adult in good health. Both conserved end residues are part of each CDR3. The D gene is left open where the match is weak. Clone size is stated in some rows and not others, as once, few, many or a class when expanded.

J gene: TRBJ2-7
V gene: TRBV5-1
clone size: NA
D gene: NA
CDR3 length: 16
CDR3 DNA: TGCGCCAGCAGCTTCTTCGGTGGGGGGCAAGAAGCCGAGCAGTACTTC
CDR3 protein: CASSFFGGGQEAEQYF

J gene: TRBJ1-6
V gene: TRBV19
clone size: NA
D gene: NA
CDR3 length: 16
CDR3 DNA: TGTGCCAGTAGTATAGATCGGGCAGGCCTTGGCTCACCCCTCCACTTT
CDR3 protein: CASSIDRAGLGSPLHF

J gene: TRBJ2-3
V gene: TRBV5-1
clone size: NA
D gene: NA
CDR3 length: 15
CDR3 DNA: TGCGCCAGCAGCTTGGTCGGACAGAGCACAGATACGCAGTATTTT
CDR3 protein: CASSLVGQSTDTQYF

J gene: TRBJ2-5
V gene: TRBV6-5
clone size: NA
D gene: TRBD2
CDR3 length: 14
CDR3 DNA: TGTGCCAGCAGTTACCTAGCGGGGGAAGAGACCCAGTACTTC
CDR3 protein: CASSYLAGEETQYF

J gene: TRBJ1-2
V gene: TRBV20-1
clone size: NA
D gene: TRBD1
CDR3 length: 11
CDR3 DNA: TGCAGTGCTGGCCAGGGGGATGGCTACACCTTC
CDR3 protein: CSAGQGDGYTF

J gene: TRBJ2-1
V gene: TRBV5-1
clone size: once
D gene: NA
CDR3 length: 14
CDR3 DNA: TGCGCCAGCAGACATCCCGCTAGTGGCAATGAGCAGTTCTTC
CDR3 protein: CASRHPASGNEQFF

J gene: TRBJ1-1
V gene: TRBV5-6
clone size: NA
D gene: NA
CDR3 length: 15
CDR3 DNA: TGTGCCAGCAGCTTTCGGGCCAGCCAGAGCACTGAAGCTTTCTTT
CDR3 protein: CASSFRASQSTEAFF

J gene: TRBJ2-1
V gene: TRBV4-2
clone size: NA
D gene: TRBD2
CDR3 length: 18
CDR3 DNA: TGTGCCAGCAGCCAAGCGTCTCAGCGGGGTAGCTCCTACAATGAGCAGTTCTTC
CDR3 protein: CASSQASQRGSSYNEQFF

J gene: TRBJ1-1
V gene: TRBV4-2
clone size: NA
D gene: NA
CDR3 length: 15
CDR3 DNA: TGTGCCAGCAGCCAAGTTGTCTCGATGAACACTGAAGCTTTCTTT
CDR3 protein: CASSQVVSMNTEAFF

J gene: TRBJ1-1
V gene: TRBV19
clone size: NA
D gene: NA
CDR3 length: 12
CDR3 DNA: TGTGCCAGTAATAGGGGGTTGGCTGAAGCTTTCTTT
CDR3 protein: CASNRGLAEAFF

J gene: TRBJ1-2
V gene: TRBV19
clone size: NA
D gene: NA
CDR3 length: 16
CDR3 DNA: TGTGCCAGTAGTCTCCTGGGCCTAGAGGCGTCCTATGGCTACACCTTC
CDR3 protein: CASSLLGLEASYGYTF

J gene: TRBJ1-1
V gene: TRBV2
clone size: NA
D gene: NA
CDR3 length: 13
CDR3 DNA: TGTGCCAGCAGTGGACAGATGAACACTGAAGCTTTCTTT
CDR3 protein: CASSGQMNTEAFF

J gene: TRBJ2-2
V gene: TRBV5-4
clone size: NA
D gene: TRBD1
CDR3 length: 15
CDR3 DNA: TGTGCCAGCAGCACCGGGACAGGGACGGGCGGGGAGCTGTTTTTT
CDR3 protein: CASSTGTGTGGELFF

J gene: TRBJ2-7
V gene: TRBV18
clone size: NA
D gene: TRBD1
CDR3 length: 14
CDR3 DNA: TGTGCCAGCTCACCTGACAGGGAGTTTTACGAGCAGTACTTC
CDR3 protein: CASSPDREFYEQYF

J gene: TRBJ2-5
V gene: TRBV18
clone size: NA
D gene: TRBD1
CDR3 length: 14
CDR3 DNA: TGTGCCAGCTCACCCGGACAGGGGAGGGAGACCCAGTACTTC
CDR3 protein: CASSPGQGRETQYF

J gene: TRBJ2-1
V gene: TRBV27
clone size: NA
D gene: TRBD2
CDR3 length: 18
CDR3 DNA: TGTGCCAGCAGTTTATTGGGGACTAGCGGGGTTTCTTACAATGAGCAGTTCTTC
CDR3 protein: CASSLLGTSGVSYNEQFF

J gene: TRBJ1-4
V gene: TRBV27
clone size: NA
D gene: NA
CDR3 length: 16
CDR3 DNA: TGTGCCAGCAGTCCCCAACCGGGACGGCGTGGTAAAAAACTGTTTTTT
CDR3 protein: CASSPQPGRRGKKLFF

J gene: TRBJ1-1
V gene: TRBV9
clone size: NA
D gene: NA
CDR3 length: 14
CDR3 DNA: TGTGCCAGCAGCGTATCCAATCTGGCCACTGAAGCTTTCTTT
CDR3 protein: CASSVSNLATEAFF

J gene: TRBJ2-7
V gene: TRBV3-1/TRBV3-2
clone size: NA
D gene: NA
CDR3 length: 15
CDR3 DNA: TGTGCCAGCAGCCAAGAGAAAGGGGCAGGCTACGAGCAGTACTTC
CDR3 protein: CASSQEKGAGYEQYF

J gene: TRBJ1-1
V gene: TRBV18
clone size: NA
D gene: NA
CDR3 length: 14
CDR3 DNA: TGTGCCAGCTCCAAGGGGAGGGTGAACACTGAAGCTTTCTTT
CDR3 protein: CASSKGRVNTEAFF

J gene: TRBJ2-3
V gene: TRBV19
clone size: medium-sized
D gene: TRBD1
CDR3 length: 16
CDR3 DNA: TGTGCCAGTAGTCAAGGGGACAGGGCTAGCACAGATACGCAGTATTTT
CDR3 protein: CASSQGDRASTDTQYF

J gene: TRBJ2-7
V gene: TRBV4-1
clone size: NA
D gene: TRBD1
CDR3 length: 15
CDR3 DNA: TGCGCCAGCAGCCAAACGCAGGGGGCTCTCTACGAGCAGTACTTC
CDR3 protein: CASSQTQGALYEQYF

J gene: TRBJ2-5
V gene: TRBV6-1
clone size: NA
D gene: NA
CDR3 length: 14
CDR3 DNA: TGTGCCAGCAGTGAAAGGGCTAGCAGAGAGACCCAGTACTTC
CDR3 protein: CASSERASRETQYF

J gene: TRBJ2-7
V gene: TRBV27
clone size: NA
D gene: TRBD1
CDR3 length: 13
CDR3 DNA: TGTGCCAGCAGGCGCACAGGGGTCCACGAGCAGTACTTC
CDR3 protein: CASRRTGVHEQYF

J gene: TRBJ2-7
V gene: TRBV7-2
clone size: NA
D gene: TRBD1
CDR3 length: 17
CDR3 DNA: TGTGCCAGCAGCTTGGGACAGGGGGCCCACCTAGACTACGAGCAGTACTTC
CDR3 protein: CASSLGQGAHLDYEQYF

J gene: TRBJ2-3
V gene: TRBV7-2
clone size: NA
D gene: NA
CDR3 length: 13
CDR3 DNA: TGTGCCAGCAGCCTCTACTTCGGAGATACGCAGTATTTT
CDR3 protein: CASSLYFGDTQYF

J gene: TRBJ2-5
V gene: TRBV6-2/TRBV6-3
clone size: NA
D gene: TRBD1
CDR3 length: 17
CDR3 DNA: TGTGCCAGCAGTTACTCAACCGGGACAGGGGGGCAAGAGACCCAGTACTTC
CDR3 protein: CASSYSTGTGGQETQYF

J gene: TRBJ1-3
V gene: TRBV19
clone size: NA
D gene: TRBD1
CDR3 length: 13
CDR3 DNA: TGTGCCAGCCGGGACAGATTAGGAAACACCATATATTTT
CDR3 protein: CASRDRLGNTIYF

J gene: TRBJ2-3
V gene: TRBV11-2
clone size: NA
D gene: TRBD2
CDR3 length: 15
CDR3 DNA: TGTGCCAGCAGCCCAGCGGCGGGGGACACAGATACGCAGTATTTT
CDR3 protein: CASSPAAGDTDTQYF

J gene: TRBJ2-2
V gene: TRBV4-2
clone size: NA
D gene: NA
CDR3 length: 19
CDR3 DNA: TGTGCCAGCAGCCAAGATCTAGTAAAACTAGGGGGTGGCACCGGGGAGCTGTTTTTT
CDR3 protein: CASSQDLVKLGGGTGELFF

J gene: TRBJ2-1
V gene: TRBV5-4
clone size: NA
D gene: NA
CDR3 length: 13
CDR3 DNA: TGTGCCAGCAGCTTCGATGCGGTAAATGAGCAGTTCTTC
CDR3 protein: CASSFDAVNEQFF

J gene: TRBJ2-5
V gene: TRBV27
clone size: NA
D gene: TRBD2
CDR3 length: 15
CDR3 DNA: TGTGCCAGCAGTATCCGTGGGACTAGGAGCGAGACCCAGTACTTC
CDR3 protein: CASSIRGTRSETQYF

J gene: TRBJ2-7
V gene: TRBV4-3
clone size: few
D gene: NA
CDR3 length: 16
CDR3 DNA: TGCGCCAGCAGCCAAGACCCGACAGGAATCTCCTACGAGCAGTACTTC
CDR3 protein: CASSQDPTGISYEQYF

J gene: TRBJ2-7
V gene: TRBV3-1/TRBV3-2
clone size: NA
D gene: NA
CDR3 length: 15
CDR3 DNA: TGTGCCAGCAGCCAATCCTCTTTAGGGGGAGTCGAGCAGTACTTC
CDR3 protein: CASSQSSLGGVEQYF